What follows are 32 T cell receptor beta chains derived from one specimen sequenced in a study of metastatic and nonmetastatic thyroid tumors (TCRdb year 2020). Library preparation used PCR. Instrument used: Illumina HiSeq 4000. The raw public reads went through TCRdb reprocessing: fastp at Q25, MiXCR clone calling, in-frame beta chains kept. Present in this sample are approximately 30,000 clones, 23% of which were seen just once. The ten largest clonotypes hold about 2.5% of the sample. No treatment had been received by any patient before thyroid surgery. Specimen: blood. These receptors all come from a female donor with papillary thyroid cancer or a benign thyroid nodule (not recorded which). Some clones in this sample may be carry-over from other donors' samples.

This clone was detected many times. This sequence joins TRBV13 and TRBJ2-3; 13 bases match TRBD2. CDR1 and CDR2 from the germline V gene are PRHDT and FYEKMQ (reference sequence). J gave up 0 bases and V 5 bases, and 11 bases lay outside the gene matches. The CDR3 loop spans 19 amino acids. CDR3 protein: CASSLGLAGSPTSTDTQYF. CDR3 bases: TGTGCCAGCAGCCTGGGACTAGCGGGATCGCCCACTAGCACAGATACGCAGTATTTT.

CDR3 region: CASSLPTLAKNIQYF. CDR3 nucleotide sequence: TGTGCCAGCAGCCTCCCCACTCTAGCCAAAAACATTCAGTACTTC. This rearrangement joins TRBV11-2 to TRBJ2-4; D ambiguous. The CDR3 length is 15 residues. Trimming took off 5 bases at V and 0 bases at J, with 11 bases between the two ends. Germline CDR1 is SGHAT and CDR2 is FQNNGV.

By share, this clone ranks as medium-sized (0.01 to 0.1%). The CDR3 DNA reads TGTGCCAGCAGCTACGTCAGGGGGTTGGAATACAATGAGCAGTTCTTC. Translating it yields CASSYVRGLEYNEQFF. The gene calls are TRBV11-3 and TRBJ2-1; 7 nucleotides line up with TRBD1. CDR1 and CDR2 from the germline V gene are SGHNT and YENEEA. J gave up 4 bases and V 4 bases, and 10 bases lay outside the gene matches. The CDR3 consists of 16 residues.

This clone was detected many times. The rearrangement links TRBV9 to TRBJ2-7, with 9 nucleotides matching TRBD2. Germline V gene lookup returns CDR1 SGDLS and CDR2 YYNGEE. Germline trimming cut 3 bases from V and 3 bases from J; bases unmatched to any gene: 7. The CDR3 sequence is 15 residues long. CDR3 loop: CASSAYVSGSYEQYF. CDR3 nucleotides: TGTGCCAGCAGCGCCTACGTTAGCGGGAGCTACGAGCAGTACTTC.

This clone was found many times. CDR3 loop: CASSGGLASTDTQYF. The CDR3 DNA follows: TGCGCCAGCAGCGGGGGACTAGCTAGCACAGATACGCAGTATTTT. This chain joins TRBV5-1 and TRBJ2-3, with 9 bases identical to TRBD2. The germline gives CDR1 SGHRS, CDR2 YFSETQ. The CDR3 sequence is 15 residues long. With 4 bases clipped from V and 0 bases from J, the junction kept 3 bases outside the gene matches.

In its sample, this clone was seen many times. The chain couples TRBV2 to TRBJ2-3; 7 bases align to TRBD1. V lost 7 bases and J lost 3; bases outside the gene matches: 13. Per the germline V gene, CDR1 is SNHLY and CDR2 is FYNNEI. The CDR3 consists of 16 residues. The DNA for the CDR3 is TGTGCCAGCATGGGTAGGGAGACAGGGAGAACAGATACGCAGTATTTT. Protein sequence: CASMGRETGRTDTQYF. The variable domain in full, completed from reference TRBV2 and TRBJ2-3, reads EPEVTQTPSHQVTQMGQEVILRCVPISNHLYFYWYRQILGQKVEFLVSFYNNEISEKSEIFDDQFSVERPDGSNFTLKIRSTKLEDSAMYFCASMGRETGRTDTQYFGPGTRLTVL.

Concerning this clone: Germline and junction disagree at one end, which may indicate a read error. V usage is TRBV7-6 and J usage is TRBJ1-3; D uncertain. The CDR3 consists of 16 residues. Germline V CDR1 and CDR2: SGHVS, FNYEAQ. CDR3 sequence (DNA): TGTGCCAGCAGCATGAACTCGGCGGGCGCTGGAAACACCTTATATTTT. It yields the protein CASSMNSAGAGNTLYF.

This clone has a count of ten or more. The chain recombines TRBV5-1 with TRBJ2-3; 11 nucleotides align to TRBD2. The length of the CDR3 is 16 residues. Germline V gene data show CDR1 as SGHRS and CDR2 as YFSETQ. V trimming: 4 bases; J trimming: 2 bases; junction bases outside the gene matches: 6. CDR3 coding DNA: TGCGCCAGCAGCCCGGGGACTAGCGGATACACAGATACGCAGTATTTT. Its translation is CASSPGTSGYTDTQYF. The variable domain in full, with the rest retrieved from reference TRBV5-1 and TRBJ2-3, is KAGVTQTPRYLIKTRGQQVTLSCSPISGHRSVSWYQQTPGQGLQFLFEYFSETQRNKGNFPGRFSGRQFSNSRSEMNVSTLELGDSALYLCASSPGTSGYTDTQYFGPGTRLTVL.

With regard to this clone: At one of its ends the junction is not consistent with the germline gene, which may arise from a read error. The V and J genes are TRBV20-1 and TRBJ2-7; 8 bases are shared with TRBD2. The germline gives CDR1 DFQATT, CDR2 SNEGSKA (reference sequence). The CDR3 consists of 15 residues. The CDR3 DNA sequence: TGCAGTGCTGTATGGGGCGCTAGCGGGTACTACGGGCAGTACTTC. Protein: CSAVWGASGYYGQYF.

This clone was observed once. V is TRBV7-3 and J is TRBJ2-7, with 10 bases fitting TRBD2. CDR1 and CDR2 from the germline V gene are SGHTA and FQGTGA. This CDR3 is 14 amino acids long. The ends lost 5 bases at V and 4 bases at J; junction bases unmatched: 5. The DNA for the CDR3 is TGTGCCAGCAGCCCAACTAGCGGGACTTACGAGCAGTACTTC. Translating gives CASSPTSGTYEQYF.

In this sample, this clone is medium-sized. V usage is TRBV4-1 and J usage is TRBJ2-7; D is perhaps TRBD1 (6 bases). The CDR3 contains 14 residues. Germline CDR1 MGHRA, CDR2 YSYEKL. V was cut by 4 bases and J by 7 bases, with 17 bases left in between. The CDR3 bases are TGCGCCAGCAGCCCCTGGGGGCTCCTGGGGGAGCAGTACTTC. Translation: CASSPWGLLGEQYF.

In this sample, this clone is medium-sized. The V call is TRBV12-3 or TRBV12-4, the J call TRBJ2-7, with TRBD1 identical over 9 bases. The CDR3 totals 14 residues. Trimming took 4 bases from V and 5 from J; bases not matched to a gene: 6. CDR3 nucleotide sequence: TGTGCCAGCAGTTCAACGGACAGGGGCGACGAGCAGTACTTC. Amino acids: CASSSTDRGDEQYF.

There are many counts of this clone. This may be a read error, as it is one base from a much larger clone. Within the sample, other DNA sequences also encode this same CDR3. The V and J genes are TRBV30 and TRBJ2-2, with D tentatively TRBD2 (6 bases). The V gene lost 4 bases and the J gene lost 2 bases, with 20 bases spanning the gap. CDR3 length: 17 residues. CDR1 is GTSNPN and CDR2 is SVGIG in the germline V gene (reference sequence). In DNA, the CDR3 is TGTGCCTGGACTGAGCTAGCGCGGAGACCCAACACCGGGGAGCTGTTTTTT. Protein product: CAWTELARRPNTGELFF.

This clone was observed a handful of times. The chain recombines TRBV30 with TRBJ1-2; possible D gene TRBD1, 6 bases. Germline CDR1 reads GTSNPN; CDR2 reads SVGIG (reference sequence). V gave up 2 bases and J gave up 3 bases, with 13 bases separating them. CDR3 length: 14 amino acids. The CDR3 loop is CAWSCAQGHYGYTF. The DNA for the CDR3 is TGTGCCTGGAGTTGCGCTCAGGGGCACTATGGCTACACCTTC.

This clone was counted ten times or more. The rearrangement joins TRBV6-5 to TRBJ1-1; D might be TRBD1 (6 bases). Trimming shortened V by 0 bases and J by 2 bases, and 7 bases separated the two germline ends. The CDR3 consists of 14 residues. Germline CDR1 is MNHEY and CDR2 is SVGAGI. The CDR3 region has the DNA TGTGCCAGCAGTTACTCCGGGACAAACACTGAAGCTTTCTTT. It translates to CASSYSGTNTEAFF.

This clone occurred many times. This chain uses TRBV5-1 with TRBJ2-4; TRBD1 matches at 7 bases. Trimming cost V 4 bases and J 1 base; bases outside gene matches: 11. Germline CDR1 SGHRS, CDR2 YFSETQ. This CDR3 region has 17 residues. CDR3 DNA sequence: TGCGCCAGCAGCGTACAGACAGGGCTGGGGGCCAAAAACATTCAGTACTTC. Translation gives CASSVQTGLGAKNIQYF.

The chain carries TRBV5-1 and TRBJ1-2; 9 bases line up with TRBD1. V dropped 1 base and J dropped 5; count of bases not matched to a gene: 6. Germline CDR1 reads SGHRS; CDR2 reads YFSETQ. CDR3 length equals 15 residues. In DNA, the CDR3 is TGCGCCAGCAGCTTGCGCCGGGACAGGGTTTATGGCTACACCTTC. Its protein product is CASSLRRDRVYGYTF.

This clone was picked up many times. J is TRBJ1-2 and V is TRBV5-7; 9 nucleotides line up with TRBD1. TRBV5-7 is an open reading frame whose function is uncertain. CDR3 length: 19 amino acids. The V segment lost 4 bases and the J segment 7 bases; nucleotides outside the gene matches: 23. The CDR3 nucleotides read TGTGCCAGCAGCGGGAAGTCCCGGGACAGGGAGGAGGGGAGTATTGGCTACACCTTC. It codes for CASSGKSRDREEGSIGYTF.

This chain joins TRBV6-1 and TRBJ2-7; a possible D gene is TRBD1 (6 bases). V was cut by 5 bases and J by 6 bases, with 8 bases left in between. Germline V CDR1 and CDR2: MNHNS, SASEGT. CDR3 size: 11 residues. As DNA, the CDR3 is TGTGCCAGCAGTCAACAGGGCGAGCAGTACTTC. This encodes CASSQQGEQYF.

This clone was detected ten times or more. The chain is built from TRBV6-4 and TRBJ1-5; D is undetermined. Per the germline V gene, CDR1 is MRHNA and CDR2 is SNTAGT. The CDR3 contains 14 residues. Trimming stripped 4 bases from V and 2 bases from J, with 9 bases between. CDR3 sequence: CASSADFGNQPQHF. CDR3 sequence (DNA): TGTGCCAGCAGTGCGGACTTCGGCAATCAGCCCCAGCATTTT.

The chain has TRBV7-8 and TRBJ2-1; 8 bases fit TRBD1. The CDR3 totals 17 residues. J lost 7 bases, V lost 0 bases, and 11 bases had no gene match. CDR1 is SGHVS and CDR2 is FQNEAQ in the germline V gene. This chain's CDR3 is CASSLARGPGPRNEQFF. The CDR3 DNA is TGTGCCAGCAGCTTAGCCAGGGGGCCGGGGCCTAGGAATGAGCAGTTCTTC.

In its sample, this clone was seen many times. It may be a read error: a sequence one base away is much more abundant. V is TRBV14 and J is TRBJ1-6; D possibly corresponds to TRBD1 (6 bases). CDR1 is SGHDN and CDR2 is FVKESK in the germline V gene. Trimming pared 8 bases from V and 7 bases from J, leaving 18 bases between. CDR3 length: 15 residues. The CDR3 spells CASGRTGNNNSPLHF. DNA of the CDR3: TGTGCCAGCGGCCGCACAGGGAATAACAATTCACCCCTCCACTTT.

With respect to this clone: A junction boundary mismatches the germline segment, possibly from a read error. The DNA of the CDR3 is TGTGCCACCAGTTACTTCCCAGGGGGCGGGGGTTCGCAGTATTTT. It encodes CATSYFPGGGGSQYF. V and J are TRBV6-2 or TRBV6-3 and TRBJ2-3; a possible D gene is TRBD1 (8 bases). Per germline, CDR1 MNHEY and CDR2 SVGEGT. This CDR3 spans 15 amino acids.

This clone was detected ten times or more. V and J are TRBV6-4 and TRBJ2-3; 7 bases fit TRBD2. V lost 2 bases, J lost 0 bases, and 2 bases stayed unmatched. This CDR3 has 15 amino acids. Looked up from germline, CDR1 is MRHNA and CDR2 is SNTAGT. The CDR3: CASSDTGGSTDTQYF. The CDR3 nucleotides are TGTGCCAGCAGTGACACGGGAGGAAGCACAGATACGCAGTATTTT.

This clone has only a few counts. The V call is TRBV19, the J call TRBJ2-5, with TRBD1 matching 9 bases. The CDR3 has 14 residues. V trimming: 9 bases; J trimming: 2 bases; junction bases outside the gene matches: 7. The V gene's germline CDR1 is LNHDA and CDR2 SQIVND (reference sequence). CDR3 region: CARLPGQGQETQYF. In nucleotides, the CDR3 is TGTGCCAGGCTACCGGGACAGGGTCAAGAGACCCAGTACTTC.

This clone has ten or more counts. This specimen includes other DNA sequences encoding the same CDR3. The chain is built from TRBV5-4 and TRBJ1-2; D is ambiguous. Germline loops: CDR1 SGHNT, CDR2 YYREEE (reference sequence). V gave up 2 bases and J gave up 8 bases, with 28 bases separating them. The CDR3 length is 18 residues. CDR3 protein: CASSFGTFQDPGFYGYTF. In DNA form, the CDR3 reads TGTGCCAGCAGCTTTGGCACCTTCCAGGACCCGGGTTTCTACGGCTACACCTTC.

This clone has ten or more counts. The genes are TRBV19 and TRBJ2-3, with 9 bases aligning to TRBD1. Unmatched junction bases numbered 7, after V lost 7 bases and J lost 2 bases. Germline V CDR1 and CDR2: LNHDA, SQIVND (reference sequence). The CDR3 loop spans 15 amino acids. The CDR3 sequence is CASMRGTGPTDTQYF. CDR3 nucleotides: TGTGCCAGTATGCGAGGGACAGGGCCCACAGATACGCAGTATTTT.

Turning to this clone: The junction departs from germline at one end; a sequencing error may be responsible. Other nucleotide sequences in the sample specify the same CDR3. The J gene is TRBJ2-1, the V gene TRBV4-1, with 15 bases fitting TRBD2. Germline V gene lookup returns CDR1 MGHRA and CDR2 YSYEKL. The CDR3 is 16 amino acids. Here the CDR3 DNA reads TGCGCCAGCCTTGGACTAGCGGGGGGGCCATACAATGAGCAGTTCTTT. Residues: CASLGLAGGPYNEQFF.

At least ten counts were recorded for this clone. The chain combines TRBV11-2 with TRBJ2-3, with TRBD2 as a possible D gene (7 bases). Germline CDR1 reads SGHAT; CDR2 reads FQNNGV. The CDR3 runs 15 residues. V was shortened by 6 bases and J by 2 bases, with 15 bases between the two germline ends. CDR3 residues: CASSEGGLNTDTQYF. The CDR3 coding sequence is TGTGCCAGCAGTGAGGGGGGGCTGAACACAGATACGCAGTATTTT.

The chain is built from TRBV2 and TRBJ2-7; D is possibly TRBD1 (5 bases). The end of the DNA fits TRBJ1-2 better, so the J call may be wrong. The CDR3 extends over 13 amino acids. From germline, CDR1 is SNHLY and CDR2 FYNNEI. CDR3 in amino acids: CASEAQARRGYTF. CDR3 in DNA: TGTGCCAGCGAAGCACAGGCTCGGCGGGGCTACACCTTC.

This clone was recorded at least ten times. The rearrangement uses TRBV30 and TRBJ2-3; D remains ambiguous. Germline V gives CDR1 GTSNPN, CDR2 SVGIG (reference sequence). CDR3 length: 13 residues. Trimming cost V 4 bases and J 0 bases, with 8 bases left between them. CDR3 region: CAWNPGSTDTQYF. The CDR3 nucleotides are TGTGCCTGGAATCCAGGAAGCACAGATACGCAGTATTTT. Complete variable domain (other parts from reference TRBV30 and TRBJ2-3): SQTIHQWPATLVQPVGSPLSLECTVEGTSNPNLYWYRQAAGRGLQLLFYSVGIGQISSEVPQNLSASRPQDRQFILSSKKLLLSDSGFYLCAWNPGSTDTQYFGPGTRLTVL.

This clone was counted ten times or more. V usage is TRBV20-1 and J usage is TRBJ2-7; 8 positions match TRBD1. The germline CDR1 and CDR2 sequences are DFQATT and SNEGSKA (reference sequence). This CDR3 contains 13 residues. Trimming took 4 bases from V and 1 from J; bases not matched to a gene: 3. The CDR3 spells CSAIQGESYEQYF. The CDR3 nucleotides read TGCAGTGCTATACAGGGGGAGTCCTACGAGCAGTACTTC.